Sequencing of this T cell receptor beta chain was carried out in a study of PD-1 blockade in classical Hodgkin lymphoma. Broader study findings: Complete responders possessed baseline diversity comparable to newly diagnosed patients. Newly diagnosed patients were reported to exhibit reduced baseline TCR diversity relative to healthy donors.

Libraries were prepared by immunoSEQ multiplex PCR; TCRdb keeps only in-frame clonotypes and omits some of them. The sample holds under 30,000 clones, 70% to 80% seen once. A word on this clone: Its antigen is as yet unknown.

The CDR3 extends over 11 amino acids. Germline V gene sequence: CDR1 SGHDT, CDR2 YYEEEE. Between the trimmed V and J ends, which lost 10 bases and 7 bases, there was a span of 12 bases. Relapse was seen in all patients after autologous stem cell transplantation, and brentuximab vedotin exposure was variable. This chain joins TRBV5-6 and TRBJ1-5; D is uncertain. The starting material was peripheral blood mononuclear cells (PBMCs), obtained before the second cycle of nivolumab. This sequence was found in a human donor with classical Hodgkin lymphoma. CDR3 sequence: CAWPGYQPQHF. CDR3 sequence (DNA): TGTGCCTGGCCGGGTTACCAGCCCCAGCATTTT.